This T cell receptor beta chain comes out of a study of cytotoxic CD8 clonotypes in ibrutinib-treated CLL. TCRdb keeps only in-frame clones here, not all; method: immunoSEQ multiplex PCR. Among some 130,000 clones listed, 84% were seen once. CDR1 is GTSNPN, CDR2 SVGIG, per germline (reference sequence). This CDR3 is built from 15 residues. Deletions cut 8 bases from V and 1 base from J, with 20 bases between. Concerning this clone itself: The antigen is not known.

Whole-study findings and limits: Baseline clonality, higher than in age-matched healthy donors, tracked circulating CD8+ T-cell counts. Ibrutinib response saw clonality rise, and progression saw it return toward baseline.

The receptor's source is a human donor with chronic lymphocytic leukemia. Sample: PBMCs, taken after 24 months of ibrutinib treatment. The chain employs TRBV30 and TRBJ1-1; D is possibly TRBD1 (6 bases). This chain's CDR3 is CAKRGGKGENTEAFF. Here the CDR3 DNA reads TGTGCCAAAAGAGGGGGGAAGGGGGAGAACACTGAAGCTTTCTTT.